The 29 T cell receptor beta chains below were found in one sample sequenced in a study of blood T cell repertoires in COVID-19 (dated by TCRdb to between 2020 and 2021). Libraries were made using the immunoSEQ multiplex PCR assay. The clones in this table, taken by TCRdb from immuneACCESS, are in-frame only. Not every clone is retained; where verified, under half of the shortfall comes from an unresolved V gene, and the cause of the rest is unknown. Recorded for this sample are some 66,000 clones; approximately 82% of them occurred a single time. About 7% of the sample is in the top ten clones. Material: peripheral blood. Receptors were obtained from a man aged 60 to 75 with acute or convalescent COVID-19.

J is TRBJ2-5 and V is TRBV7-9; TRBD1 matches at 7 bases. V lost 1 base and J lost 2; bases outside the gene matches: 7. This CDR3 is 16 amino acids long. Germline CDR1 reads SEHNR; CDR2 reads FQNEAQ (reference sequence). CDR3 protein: CASSLGDRKLQETQYF. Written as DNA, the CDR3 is TGTGCCAGCAGCTTAGGGGACAGAAAATTACAAGAGACCCAGTACTTC. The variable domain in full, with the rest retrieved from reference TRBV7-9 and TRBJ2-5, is DTGVSQNPRHKITKRGQNVTFRCDPISEHNRLYWYRQTLGQGPEFLTYFQNEAQLEKSRLLSDRFSAERPKGSFSTLEIQRTEQGDSAMYLCASSLGDRKLQETQYFGPGTRLLVL.

CDR3 amino acids: CASRPSTGLTGELFF. The CDR3 DNA sequence: TGTGCCAGCCGCCCATCGACAGGGCTAACTGGGGAGCTGTTTTTT. V is TRBV6-5 and J is TRBJ2-2; 7 bases are a match to TRBD1. The CDR3 contains 15 residues. The J segment lost 8 bases and the V segment lost 8 bases, leaving 14 bases of the junction unmatched. Germline V lookup: CDR1 MNHEY, CDR2 SVGAGI.

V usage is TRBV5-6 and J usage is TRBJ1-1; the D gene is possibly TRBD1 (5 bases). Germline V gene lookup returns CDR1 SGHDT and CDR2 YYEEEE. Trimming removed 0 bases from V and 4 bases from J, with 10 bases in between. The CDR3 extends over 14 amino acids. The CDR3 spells CASSLASGGTEAFF. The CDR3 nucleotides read TGTGCCAGCAGCTTGGCCTCGGGGGGCACTGAAGCTTTCTTT.

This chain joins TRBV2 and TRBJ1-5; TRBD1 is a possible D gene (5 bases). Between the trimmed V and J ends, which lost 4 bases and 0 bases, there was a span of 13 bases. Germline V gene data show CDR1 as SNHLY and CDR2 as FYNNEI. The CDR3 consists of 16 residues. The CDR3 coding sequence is TGTGCCAGCAGTGGATCCAGGGTCCGTAGCAATCAGCCCCAGCATTTT. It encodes CASSGSRVRSNQPQHF.

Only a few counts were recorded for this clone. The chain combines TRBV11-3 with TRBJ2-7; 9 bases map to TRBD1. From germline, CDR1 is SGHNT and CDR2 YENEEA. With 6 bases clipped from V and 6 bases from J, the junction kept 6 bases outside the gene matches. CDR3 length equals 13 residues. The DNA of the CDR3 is TGTGCCAGCAGTCAAGAGACAGGGGGCGAGCAGTACGTC. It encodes CASSQETGGEQYV.

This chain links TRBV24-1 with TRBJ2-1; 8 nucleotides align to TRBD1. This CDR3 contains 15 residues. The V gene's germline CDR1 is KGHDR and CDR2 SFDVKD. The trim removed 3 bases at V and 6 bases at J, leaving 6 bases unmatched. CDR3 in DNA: TGTGCCACCAGTGATCGACAGGGGTCGGGCAATGAGCAGTTCTTC. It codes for CATSDRQGSGNEQFF.

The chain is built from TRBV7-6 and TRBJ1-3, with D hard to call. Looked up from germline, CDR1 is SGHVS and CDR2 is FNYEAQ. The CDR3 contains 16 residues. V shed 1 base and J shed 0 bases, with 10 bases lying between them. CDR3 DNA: TGTGCCAGCAGCTTAGGAGCGAAAAGCTCTGGAAACACCATATATTTT. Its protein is CASSLGAKSSGNTIYF.

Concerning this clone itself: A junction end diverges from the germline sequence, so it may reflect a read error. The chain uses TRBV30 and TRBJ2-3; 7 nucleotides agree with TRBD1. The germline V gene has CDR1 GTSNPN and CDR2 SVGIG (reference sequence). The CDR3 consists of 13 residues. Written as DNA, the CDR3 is TGTGCCTGGAGCGCGCGACAGGGAGATTCGCAGTATTTT. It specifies CAWSARQGDSQYF.

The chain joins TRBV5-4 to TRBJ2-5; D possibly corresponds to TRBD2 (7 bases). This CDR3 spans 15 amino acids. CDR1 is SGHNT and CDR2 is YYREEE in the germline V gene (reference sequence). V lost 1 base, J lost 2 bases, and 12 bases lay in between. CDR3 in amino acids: CASSLRGGRQETQYF. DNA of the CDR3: TGTGCCAGCAGCTTGAGGGGGGGCCGTCAAGAGACCCAGTACTTC. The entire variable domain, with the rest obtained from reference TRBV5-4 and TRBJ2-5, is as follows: ETGVTQSPTHLIKTRGQQVTLRCSSQSGHNTVSWYQQALGQGPQFIFQYYREEENGRGNFPPRFSGLQFPNYSSELNVNALELDDSALYLCASSLRGGRQETQYFGPGTRLLVL.

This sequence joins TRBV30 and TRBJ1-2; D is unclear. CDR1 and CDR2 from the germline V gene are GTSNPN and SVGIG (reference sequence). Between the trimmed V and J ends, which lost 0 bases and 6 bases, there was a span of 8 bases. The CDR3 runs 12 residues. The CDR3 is CAWSVVANGYTF. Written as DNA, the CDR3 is TGTGCCTGGAGTGTAGTCGCGAATGGCTACACCTTC.

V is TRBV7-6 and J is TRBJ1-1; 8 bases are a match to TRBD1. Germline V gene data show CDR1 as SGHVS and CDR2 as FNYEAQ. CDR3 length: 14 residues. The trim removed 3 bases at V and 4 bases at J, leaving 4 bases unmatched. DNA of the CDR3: TGTGCCAGCAGCTTCGGACAGGGAAGCACTGAAGCTTTCTTT. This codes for CASSFGQGSTEAFF.

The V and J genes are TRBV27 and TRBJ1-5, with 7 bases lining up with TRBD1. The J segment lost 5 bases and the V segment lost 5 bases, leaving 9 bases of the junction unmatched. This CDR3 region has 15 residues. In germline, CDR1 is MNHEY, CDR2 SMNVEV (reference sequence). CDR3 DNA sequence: TGTGCCAGCAGTCTCGCAGGGGGGTGGGATCAGCCCCAGCATTTT. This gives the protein CASSLAGGWDQPQHF.

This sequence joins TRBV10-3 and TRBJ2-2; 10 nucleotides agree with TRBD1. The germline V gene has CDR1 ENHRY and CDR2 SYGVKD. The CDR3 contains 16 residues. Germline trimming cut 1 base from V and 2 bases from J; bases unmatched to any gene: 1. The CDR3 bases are TGTGCCATCAGTGAGTGGGACAGGGGAAACACCGGGGAGCTGTTTTTT. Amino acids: CAISEWDRGNTGELFF.

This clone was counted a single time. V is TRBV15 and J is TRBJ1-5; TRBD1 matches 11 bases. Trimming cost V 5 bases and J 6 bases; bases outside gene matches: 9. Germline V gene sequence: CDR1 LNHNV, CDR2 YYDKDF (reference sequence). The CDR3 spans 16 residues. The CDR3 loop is CATSQVVGTGGQPQHF. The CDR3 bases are TGTGCCACCAGCCAGGTAGTAGGGACAGGGGGTCAGCCCCAGCATTTT.

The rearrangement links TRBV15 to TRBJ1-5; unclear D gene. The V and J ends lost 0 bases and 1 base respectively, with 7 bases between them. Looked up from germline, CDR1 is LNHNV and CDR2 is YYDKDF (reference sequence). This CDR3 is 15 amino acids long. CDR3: CATSREEDSNQPQHF. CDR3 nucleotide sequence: TGTGCCACCAGCAGAGAGGAGGACAGCAATCAGCCCCAGCATTTT.

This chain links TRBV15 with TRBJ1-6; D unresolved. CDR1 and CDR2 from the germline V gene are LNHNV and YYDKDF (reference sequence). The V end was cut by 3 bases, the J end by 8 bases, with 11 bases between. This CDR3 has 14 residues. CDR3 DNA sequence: TGTGCCACCAGCAGCCCCCGGCGGGATTCACCCCTCCACTTT. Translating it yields CATSSPRRDSPLHF.

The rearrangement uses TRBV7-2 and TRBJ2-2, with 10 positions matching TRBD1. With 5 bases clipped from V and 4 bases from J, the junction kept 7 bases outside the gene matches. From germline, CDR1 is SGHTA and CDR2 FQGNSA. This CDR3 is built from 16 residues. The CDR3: CASSDDRGHGTGELFF. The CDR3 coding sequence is TGTGCCAGCAGCGACGACAGGGGGCACGGCACCGGGGAGCTGTTTTTT.

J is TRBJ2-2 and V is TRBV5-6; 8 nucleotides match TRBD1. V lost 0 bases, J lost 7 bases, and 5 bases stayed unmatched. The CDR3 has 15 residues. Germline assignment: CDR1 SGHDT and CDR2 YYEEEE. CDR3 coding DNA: TGTGCCAGCAGCTTGGAGGACAGGGCGGTCGGGGAGCTGTTTTTT. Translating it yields CASSLEDRAVGELFF. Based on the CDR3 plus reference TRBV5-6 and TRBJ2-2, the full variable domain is DAGVTQSPTHLIKTRGQQVTLRCSPKSGHDTVSWYQQALGQGPQFIFQYYEEEERQRGNFPDRFSGHQFPNYSSELNVNALLLGDSALYLCASSLEDRAVGELFFGEGSRLTVL.

The chain's CDR3 is CATWTGMNGYTF. In DNA, the CDR3 is TGTGCCACCTGGACAGGGATGAATGGCTACACCTTC. J is TRBJ1-2 and V is TRBV27; 8 nucleotides line up with TRBD1. The germline V gene has CDR1 MNHEY and CDR2 SMNVEV (reference sequence). V lost 10 bases, J lost 6 bases, and 7 bases stayed unmatched. The CDR3 covers 12 residues.

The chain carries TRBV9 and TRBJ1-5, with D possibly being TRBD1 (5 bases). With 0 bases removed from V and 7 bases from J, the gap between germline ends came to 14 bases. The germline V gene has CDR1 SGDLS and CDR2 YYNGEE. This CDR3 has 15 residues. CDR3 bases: TGTGCCAGCAGCGTAGGGGCAGGGAATAACCAGCCCCAGCATTTT. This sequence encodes CASSVGAGNNQPQHF.

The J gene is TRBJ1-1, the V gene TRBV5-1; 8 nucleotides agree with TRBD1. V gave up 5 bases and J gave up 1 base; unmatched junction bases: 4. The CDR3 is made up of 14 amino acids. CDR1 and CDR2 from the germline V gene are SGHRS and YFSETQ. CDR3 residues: CASSPGGENTEAFF. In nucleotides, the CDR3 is TGCGCCAGCAGTCCAGGGGGCGAGAACACTGAAGCTTTCTTT.

The CDR3 loop reads CASSWSRDRGTGNTIYF. The CDR3 DNA is TGTGCCAGCAGCTGGAGCCGGGACAGGGGAACTGGAAACACCATATATTTT. This sequence joins TRBV5-5 and TRBJ1-3; 10 nucleotides match TRBD1. The germline V gene encodes CDR1 SGHKS and CDR2 YYEKEE (reference sequence). The CDR3 totals 17 residues. The V and J ends lost 3 bases and 2 bases, in that order; junction bases with no gene match: 8.

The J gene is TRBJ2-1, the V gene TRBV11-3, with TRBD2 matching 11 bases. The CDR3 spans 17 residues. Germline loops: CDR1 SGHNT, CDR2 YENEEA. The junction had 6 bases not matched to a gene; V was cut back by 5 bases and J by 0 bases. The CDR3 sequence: CASSLFSGGASYNEQFF. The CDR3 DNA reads TGTGCCAGCAGCCTATTTAGCGGGGGGGCCTCCTACAATGAGCAGTTCTTC.

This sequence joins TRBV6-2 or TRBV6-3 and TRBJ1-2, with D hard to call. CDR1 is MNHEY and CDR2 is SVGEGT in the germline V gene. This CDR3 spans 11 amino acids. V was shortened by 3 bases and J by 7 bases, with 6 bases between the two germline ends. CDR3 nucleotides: TGTGCCAGCAGTTATACCAGTGGCTACACCTTC. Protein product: CASSYTSGYTF.

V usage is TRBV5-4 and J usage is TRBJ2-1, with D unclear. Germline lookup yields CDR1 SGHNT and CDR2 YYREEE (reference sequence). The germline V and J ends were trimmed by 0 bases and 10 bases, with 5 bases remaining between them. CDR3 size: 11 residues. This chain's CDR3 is CASSLGYEQFF. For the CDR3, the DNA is TGTGCCAGCAGCTTGGGCTACGAGCAGTTCTTC.

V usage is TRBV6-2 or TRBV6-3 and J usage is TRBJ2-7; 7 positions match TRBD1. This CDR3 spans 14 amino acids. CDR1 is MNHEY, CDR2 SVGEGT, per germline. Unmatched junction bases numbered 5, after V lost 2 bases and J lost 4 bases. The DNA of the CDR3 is TGTGCCAGCAGTTACCAGGGGGTCCCGTACGAGCAGTACTTC. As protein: CASSYQGVPYEQYF.

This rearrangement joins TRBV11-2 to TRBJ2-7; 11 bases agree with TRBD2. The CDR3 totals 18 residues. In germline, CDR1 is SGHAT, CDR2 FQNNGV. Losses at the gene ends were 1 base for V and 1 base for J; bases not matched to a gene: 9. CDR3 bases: TGTGCCAGCAGCTTAGCCGGGACTAGCGGTTTTCATTCCTACGAGCAGTACTTC. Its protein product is CASSLAGTSGFHSYEQYF.

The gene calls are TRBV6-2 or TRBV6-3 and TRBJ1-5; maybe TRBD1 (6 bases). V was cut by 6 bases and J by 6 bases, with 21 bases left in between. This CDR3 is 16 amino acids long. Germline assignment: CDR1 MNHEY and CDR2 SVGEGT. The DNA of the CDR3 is TGTGCCAGCAGCCTCGCCGCTTCAGGGGTAGTTCAGCCCCAGCATTTT. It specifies CASSLAASGVVQPQHF.

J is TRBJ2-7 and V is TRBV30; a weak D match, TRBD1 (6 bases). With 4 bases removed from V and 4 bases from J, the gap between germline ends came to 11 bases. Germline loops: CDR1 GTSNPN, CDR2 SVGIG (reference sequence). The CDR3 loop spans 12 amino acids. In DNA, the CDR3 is TGTGCCTGGAACAGGGACCTTTACGAGCAGTACTTC. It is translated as CAWNRDLYEQYF.